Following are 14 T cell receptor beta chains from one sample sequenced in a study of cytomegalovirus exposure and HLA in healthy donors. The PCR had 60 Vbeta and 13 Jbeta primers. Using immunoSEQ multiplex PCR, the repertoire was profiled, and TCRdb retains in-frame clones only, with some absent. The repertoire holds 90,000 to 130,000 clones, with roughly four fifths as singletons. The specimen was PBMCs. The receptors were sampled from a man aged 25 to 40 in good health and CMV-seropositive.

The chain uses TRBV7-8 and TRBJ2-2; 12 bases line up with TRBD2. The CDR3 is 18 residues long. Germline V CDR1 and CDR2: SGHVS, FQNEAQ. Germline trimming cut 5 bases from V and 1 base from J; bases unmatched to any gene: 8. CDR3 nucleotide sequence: TGTGCCAGCAGCGAAGACGGACTAGCGGGGCGGAACACCGGGGAGCTGTTTTTT. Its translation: CASSEDGLAGRNTGELFF.

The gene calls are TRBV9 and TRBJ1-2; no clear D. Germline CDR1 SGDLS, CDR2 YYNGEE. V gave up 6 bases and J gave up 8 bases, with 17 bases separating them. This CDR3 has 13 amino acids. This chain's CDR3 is CASISSGIGGYTF. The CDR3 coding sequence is TGTGCCAGCATATCGTCGGGGATCGGCGGCTACACCTTC.

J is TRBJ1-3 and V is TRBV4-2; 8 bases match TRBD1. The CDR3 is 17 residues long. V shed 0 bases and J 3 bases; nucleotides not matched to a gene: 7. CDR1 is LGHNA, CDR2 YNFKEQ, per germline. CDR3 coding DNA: TGTGCCAGCAGCCAAGAAATAGCGACAGGGGATGGAAACACCATATATTTT. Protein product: CASSQEIATGDGNTIYF.

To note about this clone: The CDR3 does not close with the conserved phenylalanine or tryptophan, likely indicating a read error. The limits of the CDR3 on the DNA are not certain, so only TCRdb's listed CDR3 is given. The CDR3 is CASRDDRVG. The chain combines TRBV6-5 with TRBJ1-1; no DNA check was done on the table's D call, TRBD1. The CDR3 has 9 amino acids, counting both end residues. Germline V lookup: CDR1 MNHEY, CDR2 SVGAGI.

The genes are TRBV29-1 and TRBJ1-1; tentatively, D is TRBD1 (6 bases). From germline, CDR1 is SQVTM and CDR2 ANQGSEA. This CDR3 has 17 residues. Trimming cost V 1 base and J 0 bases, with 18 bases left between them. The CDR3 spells CSVEGRRGFNMNTEAFF. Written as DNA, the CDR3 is TGCAGCGTTGAAGGAAGAAGGGGGTTTAACATGAACACTGAAGCTTTCTTT.

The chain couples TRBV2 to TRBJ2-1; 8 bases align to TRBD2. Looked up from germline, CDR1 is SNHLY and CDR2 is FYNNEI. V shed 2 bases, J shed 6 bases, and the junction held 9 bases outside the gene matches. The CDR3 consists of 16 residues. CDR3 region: CASSEIMAGGFNEQFF. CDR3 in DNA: TGTGCCAGCAGTGAAATAATGGCGGGAGGATTCAATGAGCAGTTCTTC.

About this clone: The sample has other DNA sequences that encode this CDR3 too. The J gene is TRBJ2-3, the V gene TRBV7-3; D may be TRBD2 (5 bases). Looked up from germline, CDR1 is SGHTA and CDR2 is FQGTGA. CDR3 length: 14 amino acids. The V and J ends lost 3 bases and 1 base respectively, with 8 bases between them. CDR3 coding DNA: TGTGCCAGCAGCTTCGGCGGGCGCACAGATACGCAGTATTTT. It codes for CASSFGGRTDTQYF.

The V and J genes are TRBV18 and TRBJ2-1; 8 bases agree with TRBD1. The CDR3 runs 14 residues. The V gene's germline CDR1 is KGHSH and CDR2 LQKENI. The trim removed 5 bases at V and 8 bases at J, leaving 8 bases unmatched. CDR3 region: CASSSAQGGYEQFF. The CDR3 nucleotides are TGTGCCAGCTCATCGGCACAGGGGGGATATGAGCAGTTCTTC. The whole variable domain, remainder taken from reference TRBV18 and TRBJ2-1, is NAGVMQNPRHLVRRRGQEARLRCSPMKGHSHVYWYRQLPEEGLKFMVYLQKENIIDESGMPKERFSAEFPKEGPSILRIQQVVRGDSAAYFCASSSAQGGYEQFFGPGTRLTVL.

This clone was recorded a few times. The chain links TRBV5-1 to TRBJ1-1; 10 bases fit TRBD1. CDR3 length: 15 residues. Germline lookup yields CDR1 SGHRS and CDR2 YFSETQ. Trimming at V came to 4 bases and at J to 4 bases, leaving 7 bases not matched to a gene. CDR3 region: CASSTQDRGPTEAFF. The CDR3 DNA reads TGCGCCAGCAGCACCCAAGACAGGGGGCCCACTGAAGCTTTCTTT.

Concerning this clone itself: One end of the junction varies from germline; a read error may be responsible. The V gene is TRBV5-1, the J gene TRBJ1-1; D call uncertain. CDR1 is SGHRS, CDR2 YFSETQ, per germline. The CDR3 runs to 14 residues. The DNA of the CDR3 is TGTGCCAGCAGCTTAATGTCGGGGAGCACTGAAGCTTTCTTT. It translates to CASSLMSGSTEAFF.

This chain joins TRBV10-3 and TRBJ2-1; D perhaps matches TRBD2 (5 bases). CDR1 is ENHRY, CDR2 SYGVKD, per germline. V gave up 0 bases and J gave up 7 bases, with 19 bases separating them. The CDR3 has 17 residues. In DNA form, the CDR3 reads TGTGCCATCAGTGAGTCGGGCGCTAGCACGATTGGGAATGAGCAGTTCTTC. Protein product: CAISESGASTIGNEQFF.

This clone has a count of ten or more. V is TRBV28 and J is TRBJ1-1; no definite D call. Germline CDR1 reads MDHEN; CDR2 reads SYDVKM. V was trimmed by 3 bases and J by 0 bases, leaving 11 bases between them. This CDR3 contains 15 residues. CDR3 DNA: TGTGCCAGCAGTTTTCCGGCGGGGATGAACACTGAAGCTTTCTTT. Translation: CASSFPAGMNTEAFF.

CDR3 nucleotide sequence: TGTGCCAGCAGTGAACAGGGGGCGGATTCACCCCTCCACTTT. This translates into CASSEQGADSPLHF. The chain recombines TRBV2 with TRBJ1-6; 8 bases match TRBD1. This CDR3 contains 14 residues. Per germline, CDR1 SNHLY and CDR2 FYNNEI. V lost 2 bases to trimming and J lost 8 bases; unmatched junction nucleotides: 2.

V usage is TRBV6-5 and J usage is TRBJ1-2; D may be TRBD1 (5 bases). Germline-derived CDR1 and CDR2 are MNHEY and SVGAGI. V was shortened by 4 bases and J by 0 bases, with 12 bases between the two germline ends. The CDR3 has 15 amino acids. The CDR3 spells CASSSLTEPNYGYTF. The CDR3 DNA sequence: TGTGCCAGCAGTTCCTTGACAGAGCCTAACTATGGCTACACCTTC.